What follows describes a single TCR beta chain. Its antigen is undetermined. This CDR3 is 15 amino acids long. Trimming took off 6 bases at V and 2 bases at J, with 15 bases between the two ends. CDR1 and CDR2 (germline): SGHTA, FQGNSA. This specimen belongs to a study of shared clonotypes between healthy human individuals. Overall study: For every donor, three CD4 naive, three CD4 memory, two CD8 naive and one CD8 memory plates were used. Study-wide points: Non-shared clonotypes had lower generation probabilities than those shared by all four donors.

The protocol was immunoSEQ multiplex PCR, while the TCRdb copy is restricted to in-frame clones and leaves out a portion. The sample lists approximately 2,000,000 clones; about 90% were seen once. The sample was naive CD4+ T cells from PBMCs. Subset described: CD45RA+ positively selected. The clonotype originates from a man younger than 35 in good health. Some clones in this sample may be carry-over from other donors' samples. J is TRBJ2-3 and V is TRBV7-2, with a tentative D call TRBD2 (5 bases). The CDR3 nucleotides read TGTGCCAGCAGACTACGCGGGCAGGTCACAGATACGCAGTATTTT. Its translation: CASRLRGQVTDTQYF.